Here is one T cell receptor (beta chain) with its context. Assay: immunoSEQ multiplex PCR; the TCRdb copy retains only in-frame clones and omits some. Of about 99,000 clones in the sample, roughly 87% are singletons; the top ten hold around 6.2%. The sample belongs to a study of blood T cell repertoires in COVID-19. The germline V and J ends were trimmed by 2 bases and 1 base, with 11 bases remaining between them. This CDR3 has 16 residues. Germline loops: CDR1 MGHRA, CDR2 YSYEKL. The J gene is TRBJ1-4, the V gene TRBV4-1, with TRBD1 as a possible D gene (6 bases). This TCR was recovered from a human donor in a cohort sampled during active COVID-19. What was sequenced was peripheral blood. The CDR3 loop is CASSQLGAGTNEKLFF. DNA for the CDR3: TGCGCCAGCAGCCAATTGGGGGCGGGAACTAATGAAAAACTGTTTTTT.